Reported below is one T cell receptor (beta chain). As yet, its antigen is unknown. These data belong to a study of monozygotic twins with inflammatory bowel disease. UMIs that included a 6-nucleotide sample barcode were added by template switching, which took place during cDNA synthesis. Two nested PCRs, run for around 15 and 9 cycles, were applied to TCRalpha and TCRbeta cDNA. TCRdb re-called the 5' RACE reads; one entry per CDR3 protein, DNA not given. The sample is made up of under 350,000 distinct CDR3 sequences, and the top ten hold 5.6% of it. Study observations and caveats: Concordant and discordant twins showed no difference in repertoire similarity, possibly from limited power. Relative to healthy twins, IBD patients had fewer clonotypes in common with others, a gap that was especially apparent with disease activity.

The sequenced sample consisted of blood. The receptor comes from a human donor with ulcerative colitis or Crohn's disease, or a healthy co-twin of an affected twin (not recorded which).

Here the CDR3 reads CASSLGAGGNTEAFF. The V gene is TRBV11-2, the J gene TRBJ1-1. CDR3 length: 15 amino acids. The V gene's germline CDR1 is SGHAT and CDR2 FQNNGV. Full variable domain (remainder filled in from reference TRBV11-2 and TRBJ1-1): EAGVAQSPRYKIIEKRQSVAFWCNPISGHATLYWYQQILGQGPKLLIQFQNNGVVDDSQLPKDRFSAERLKGVDSTLKIQPAKLEDSAVYLCASSLGAGGNTEAFFGQGTRLTVV.